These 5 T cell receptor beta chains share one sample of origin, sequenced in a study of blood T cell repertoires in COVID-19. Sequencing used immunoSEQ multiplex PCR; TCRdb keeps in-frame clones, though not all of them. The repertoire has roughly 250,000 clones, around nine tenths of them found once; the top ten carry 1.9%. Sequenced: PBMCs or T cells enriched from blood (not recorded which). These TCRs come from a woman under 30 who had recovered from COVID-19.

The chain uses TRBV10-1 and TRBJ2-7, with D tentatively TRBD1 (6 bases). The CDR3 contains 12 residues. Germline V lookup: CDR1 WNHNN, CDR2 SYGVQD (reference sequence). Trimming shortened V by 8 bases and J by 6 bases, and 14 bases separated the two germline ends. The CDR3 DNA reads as TGCGCCAGCTGGAACAGGGCCACCGAGCAGTACTTC. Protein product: CASWNRATEQYF.

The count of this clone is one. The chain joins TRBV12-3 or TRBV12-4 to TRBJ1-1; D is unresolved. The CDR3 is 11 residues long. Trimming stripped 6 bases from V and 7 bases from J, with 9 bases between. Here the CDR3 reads CASRQQVEAFF. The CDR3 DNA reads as TGTGCCAGCAGACAGCAGGTTGAAGCTTTCTTT.

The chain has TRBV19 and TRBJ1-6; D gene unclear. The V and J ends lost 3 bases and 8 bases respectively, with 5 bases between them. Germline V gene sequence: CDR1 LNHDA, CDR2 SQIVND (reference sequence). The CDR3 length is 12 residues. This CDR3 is CASSIRDSPLHF. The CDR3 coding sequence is TGTGCCAGTAGTATTCGGGATTCACCCCTCCACTTT.

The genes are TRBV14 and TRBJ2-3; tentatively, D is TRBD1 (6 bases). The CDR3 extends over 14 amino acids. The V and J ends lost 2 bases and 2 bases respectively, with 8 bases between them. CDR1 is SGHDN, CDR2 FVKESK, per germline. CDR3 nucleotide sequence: TGTGCCAGCAGCCAAACGGGACACACAGATACGCAGTATTTT. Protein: CASSQTGHTDTQYF. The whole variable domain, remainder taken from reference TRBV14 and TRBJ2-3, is EAGVTQFPSHSVIEKGQTVTLRCDPISGHDNLYWYRRVMGKEIKFLLHFVKESKQDESGMPNNRFLAERTGGTYSTLKVQPAELEDSGVYFCASSQTGHTDTQYFGPGTRLTVL.

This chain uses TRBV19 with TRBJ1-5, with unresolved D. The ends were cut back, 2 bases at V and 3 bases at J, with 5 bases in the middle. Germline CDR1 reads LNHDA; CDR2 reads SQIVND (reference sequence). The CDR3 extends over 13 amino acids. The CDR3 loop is CASSITYNQPQHF. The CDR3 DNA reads TGTGCCAGTAGTATAACCTACAATCAGCCCCAGCATTTT.